This passage covers 14 T cell receptor beta chains from one sample sequenced in a study of identical twins. TCRdb called the 5' RACE reads again in MiXCR, with one record for every CDR3 protein. The profile shows 690,000 or so distinct CDR3 sequences, over 5% of them singletons. Sequencing used naive T cells sorted from blood. These receptors originate from a man aged 18 to 29 in good health.

This clonotype turned up a few times. V and J are TRBV6-2 or TRBV6-3 and TRBJ2-1; 7 nucleotides match TRBD2. The CDR3 is 17 residues long. Germline lookup yields CDR1 MNHEY and CDR2 SVGEGT. V was clipped by 6 bases and J by 6 bases; unmatched bases: 17. The CDR3 sequence: CASSYKSSSGTPNEQFF. The CDR3, as DNA: TGTGCCAGCAGCTATAAGTCTTCGAGCGGGACCCCCAATGAGCAGTTCTTC.

This clonotype was seen a handful of times. The rearrangement uses TRBV7-9 and TRBJ2-7; D call uncertain. Trimming removed 4 bases at V and 6 bases at J, with 7 bases between. The CDR3 consists of 11 residues. Germline-derived CDR1 and CDR2 are SEHNR and FQNEAQ (reference sequence). Here the CDR3 DNA reads TGTGCCAGCAGCTCCGGGCCCGAGCAGTACGTC. Protein product: CASSSGPEQYV.

The gene calls are TRBV6-2 or TRBV6-3 and TRBJ2-1; D ambiguous. The CDR3 is made up of 13 amino acids. From germline, CDR1 is MNHEY and CDR2 SVGEGT. The V end was cut by 7 bases, the J end by 5 bases, with 12 bases between. This CDR3 is CASTQTVNNEQFF. As DNA, the CDR3 is TGTGCCAGCACCCAGACCGTTAACAATGAGCAGTTCTTC.

This chain connects TRBV12-3 or TRBV12-4 to TRBJ2-1; TRBD2 matches 7 bases. J lost 0 bases, V lost 6 bases, and 14 bases had no gene match. CDR3 length equals 18 residues. The CDR3 reads CASSPPGIAGVSYNEQFF. CDR3 coding DNA: TGTGCCAGCAGCCCCCCCGGGATAGCGGGCGTCTCCTACAATGAGCAGTTCTTC.

This rearrangement joins TRBV20-1 to TRBJ2-7, with a tentative D call TRBD2 (5 bases). Per the germline V gene, CDR1 is DFQATT and CDR2 is SNEGSKA (reference sequence). The CDR3 totals 13 residues. Between the trimmed V and J ends, which lost 6 bases and 4 bases, there was a span of 16 bases. The CDR3 loop is CSAVLGSGYEQYF. CDR3 nucleotide sequence: TGCAGTGCGGTATTGGGGAGTGGTTACGAGCAGTACTTC.

This clonotype was detected a few times. The chain recombines TRBV28 with TRBJ1-4, with D maybe TRBD1 (6 bases). The CDR3 consists of 14 residues. The V gene lost 10 bases and the J gene lost 0 bases, with 12 bases spanning the gap. Germline V gives CDR1 MDHEN, CDR2 SYDVKM. CDR3 sequence: CATKAGATNEKLFF. The CDR3 DNA follows: TGTGCCACCAAGGCAGGGGCAACTAATGAAAAACTGTTTTTT.

The chain recombines TRBV28 with TRBJ2-5; a weak D match, TRBD1 (6 bases). Germline values: CDR1 MDHEN, CDR2 SYDVKM. Trimming shortened V by 3 bases and J by 4 bases, and 18 bases separated the two germline ends. CDR3 size: 16 residues. The CDR3 coding sequence is TGTGCCAGCAGTTTCCCCAAGGGGGAGCCCCGAGAGACCCAGTACTTC. Translated, it gives CASSFPKGEPRETQYF.

The chain joins TRBV6-2 or TRBV6-3 to TRBJ2-2, with D maybe TRBD2 (6 bases). From germline, CDR1 is MNHEY and CDR2 SVGEGT. V lost 7 bases to trimming and J lost 2 bases, with 14 bases between them. The CDR3 extends over 15 amino acids. The CDR3 loop reads CASMSGRLNTGELFF. DNA for the CDR3: TGTGCCAGCATGAGCGGGCGGTTAAACACCGGGGAGCTGTTTTTT.

V is TRBV12-5 and J is TRBJ2-3; a weak D match, TRBD2 (6 bases). The V gene lost 2 bases and the J gene lost 0 bases, with 12 bases spanning the gap. CDR3 length equals 16 residues. Per the germline V gene, CDR1 is LGHNT and CDR2 is FRNRAP. This chain's CDR3 is CASGLTVAASTDTQYF. CDR3 DNA: TGTGCTAGTGGTTTGACTGTAGCGGCTAGCACAGATACGCAGTATTTT.

This clonotype was recorded many times. The V and J genes are TRBV27 and TRBJ2-1; 13 positions agree with TRBD2. The CDR3 loop spans 19 amino acids. V lost 4 bases and J lost 4; bases outside the gene matches: 13. The germline gives CDR1 MNHEY, CDR2 SMNVEV (reference sequence). The CDR3 region has the DNA TGTGCCAGCAGTTGGTCGGGGGCTGGACTAGCGGGGGAGTACAATGAGCAGTTCTTC. This gives the protein CASSWSGAGLAGEYNEQFF.

This clonotype was counted ten times or more. This chain uses TRBV10-3 with TRBJ2-1; 7 nucleotides agree with TRBD2. The V gene end was trimmed by 6 bases and the J gene end by 3 bases; junction bases not matched to a gene: 5. The CDR3 spans 14 residues. Germline V gene lookup returns CDR1 ENHRY and CDR2 SYGVKD. The CDR3 bases are TGTGCCATCAGCAGAGCGGGGAACTACAATGAGCAGTTCTTC. Residues: CAISRAGNYNEQFF.

A single count supports this clonotype. The rearrangement uses TRBV18 and TRBJ2-3; D may be TRBD1 (6 bases). Trimming removed 2 bases from V and 3 bases from J, with 12 bases in between. CDR1 KGHSH and CDR2 LQKENI come from the germline V gene. This CDR3 comprises 15 residues. The CDR3 DNA sequence: TGTGCCAGCTCACCAAAAACAGGGTGGACAGATACGCAGTATTTT. This gives the protein CASSPKTGWTDTQYF. Full variable domain (remainder filled in from reference TRBV18 and TRBJ2-3): NAGVMQNPRHLVRRRGQEARLRCSPMKGHSHVYWYRQLPEEGLKFMVYLQKENIIDESGMPKERFSAEFPKEGPSILRIQQVVRGDSAAYFCASSPKTGWTDTQYFGPGTRLTVL.

V and J are TRBV5-1 and TRBJ2-7; no reliable D call. CDR3 size: 12 residues. CDR1 SGHRS and CDR2 YFSETQ come from the germline V gene. V gave up 4 bases and J gave up 6 bases, with 11 bases separating them. The CDR3 DNA reads as TGCGCCAGCAGCCTGGAACCCTCCGAGCAGTACGTC. Its protein product is CASSLEPSEQYV.

This clonotype was observed at least ten times. The chain employs TRBV24-1 and TRBJ2-1, with 10 bases aligning to TRBD1. The J segment lost 0 bases and the V segment lost 4 bases, leaving 14 bases of the junction unmatched. The CDR3 consists of 20 residues. The V gene's germline CDR1 is KGHDR and CDR2 SFDVKD. The CDR3 nucleotides are TGTGCCACCAGTGACACCTTCGGGACAGGGGCCGCACCCTCCTACAATGAGCAGTTCTTC. This codes for CATSDTFGTGAAPSYNEQFF.